The TCR beta chain under discussion was sequenced for a study of low-dose radiotherapy and immunotherapy resistance in tumors. Overall study: Members of Cohort 1 were treated with 0.5 Gy per fraction every 2 weeks. The prescribed total PTV dose was 6.5 Gy. It was 1 Gy per fraction every two weeks that Cohort 2 received, adding up to 13 Gy over 26 weeks. Patients were on oral aspirin 300 mg taken daily for four cycles from cycle 1 day 1.

In the case of this clonotype: At one of its ends the junction is not consistent with the germline gene, which may arise from a read error.

Germline assignment: CDR1 MNHNS and CDR2 SASEGT. The CDR3 sequence is 14 residues long. With TRAV- and TRBV-specific primers, first-strand cDNA was made, covering the alpha and beta chains. Amplification of TCRs used a constant-region primer and V-primer adapter for about 20 PCR cycles. TCRdb reanalysed the reads using MiXCR and keeps one entry per CDR3 protein. The profile shows 75,000 to 95,000 distinct CDR3 sequences, under 20% of them singletons. Time point in this sample: before trial treatment. Treatment combined nivolumab, ipilimumab, aspirin, low-dose cyclophosphamide and low-dose radiotherapy in a dose-escalation trial.

This sequence was found in a male donor with prostate cancer. This chain connects TRBV6-1 to TRBJ2-7; perhaps TRBD2 as D (7 bases). The sequences come from PBMCs, collected before treatment. CDR3 loop: CASNGGGSYNEQYF. CDR3 in DNA: TGTGCGAGCAATGGGGGGGGCTCCTACAATGAGCAGTACTTC.